This T cell receptor beta chain was identified in a study of cytomegalovirus exposure and HLA in healthy donors (TCRdb year 2017). Study-level background: An earlier analysis of more than 550 of the donors reported 276 Gb of sequence data and 90 million to 120 million unique TCR beta sequences obtained from about 170 million T cells. An early release covering approximately 600 HLA-typed donors comprised about 310 gigabases of sequencing data and around 85 million unique TCR sequences. The genetic ancestry cluster associated with self-reported Caucasian donors included over 80% of the roughly 400 genotyped donors. The study aimed to test whether signatures of past pathogen exposure could be identified by cataloging public T cell receptors. Using immunosequencing, the study profiled T cell repertoires from fewer than 850 subjects and related those repertoires to cytomegalovirus serostatus. Along with the roughly 670-subject first cohort, a separate validation cohort of over a hundred different subjects was used. High-throughput TCR immunosequencing, statistical association of individual TCRs with disease status, and machine learning were combined to predict cytomegalovirus infection status. A later analysis re-examined previously published TCR beta repertoires from over 500 donors and added high-resolution HLA genotyping to investigate patterns of TCR occurrence. Rather than drawing on any new phenotypic data, the later analysis identified candidate immune exposures from TCR beta sequences and the way those sequences occurred across donors. An earlier analysis of roughly 600 of the donors used high-throughput TCR beta sequencing to judge whether each TCR beta V gene segment behaved as functional or pseudogenic. Donor age, sex, ethnicity and CMV serostatus were collected together with the repertoire data. Genome-wide SNP genotypes for about 65% of the 666 donors were used in a later genetic analysis, which treated that subset as a discovery cohort. All discovery cohort repertoires had been generated on a single sequencing platform. HLA typing included class I and class II loci at four-digit resolution. The number of donors typed differed by locus, with roughly 620-630 for A, B, C, DRB1 and DQB1, roughly 520 for DQA1, about 610 for DPA1, and 400 to 490 for DPB1. About five DR-DQ haplotypes were treated as single units for association and clustering because of strong linkage in the cohort. Among roughly 400 genotyped donors of the cohort, an average of about 220,000 unique TCR beta nucleotide sequences was sequenced per donor, of which about 19% were non-productive.

What the authors observed across the whole study: The only immune exposure information available for the cohort was CMV serostatus. A further reported finding was that TCR beta sequences accurately predicted the HLA-A and HLA-B alleles for most subjects in the first cohort. An earlier analysis of approximately 540 of the donors showed that most TCR beta V segments appeared in productive rearrangements either about 90% or about 30% of the time, which broadly matched IMGT annotations. Three of the identified cytomegalovirus-associated TCR beta chains were confirmed in vitro to be specific for cytomegalovirus antigens. Because the 87-base-pair reads could not distinguish some IMGT-functional V segments, including TRBV6-2 and TRBV6-3, those segments were excluded. A later analysis associated about 17,000 TCR beta sequences with specific HLA alleles at a false discovery rate of 0.05. A cluster of highly shared sequence variants was judged likely to be a technical artifact of the sequencing pipeline. The study listed approximately 150 TCR beta chains as associated with cytomegalovirus. Correlated functional status among segregating V segments might reflect linkage disequilibrium, but an unknown experimental factor could not be ruled out. In a later analysis, HLA-associated TCR beta chains showed more clonal expansion and lower generation probabilities than non-associated chains that were equally common. In a later genetic analysis, a missense DCLRE1C variant was associated with V-gene and J-gene trimming of TCR beta chains, and the association was replicated in an independent cohort. Because counts were too low, seventeen rarely observed V segments, including chromosome 9 orphons, were left out of the earlier analysis of some 600 of the donors. Because HLA typing was missing for some donors at each locus, association tests included only the typed subset. A later analysis found that TCR association rates varied across HLA loci, with DRB1 alleles showing the most associated TCRs and HLA-C alleles the fewest. According to the authors, the approach could potentially be generalized to other disease states and immunological phenotypes. This cohort had only TCR beta chains sequenced, and the lack of alpha or paired-chain data limited which features could be detected. Several of the top co-occurrence clusters appeared to be linked to parvovirus B19, influenza, CMV and Epstein-Barr virus, according to a later analysis. In a later genetic analysis, fewer N-insertions in productive TCRs were reported among donors in an Asian-associated ancestry cluster than the roughly 700-donor mean. In both the original and validation cohorts, the classifier was reported to diagnose cytomegalovirus status with high specificity and sensitivity. Most TCR sequences were seen in very few donors, while some public TCRs were found in many individuals. Presence/absence analyses assumed roughly uniform sequencing depth across donors, an assumption that may not hold. In a later analysis, most CMV-associated TCR beta chains were found to appear HLA-restricted, with HLA associations seemingly driven largely by CMV exposure. When HLA alleles, especially DR and DQ, strongly co-occurred, attributing TCR associations to individual alleles was difficult.

In total, roughly 670 healthy bone marrow donors made up the cohort. At the time of sampling, all cohort members were nominally healthy, though unrecorded immune exposures were likely present. The donor tested CMV seronegative and was one of the 352 seronegative cohort members. Every donor gave a peripheral blood sample, and the peripheral blood mononuclear cells from that sample were used for TCR beta sequencing. Genomic DNA extraction from the blood cell samples was performed with the Qiagen DNeasy Blood Extraction Kit. As concerns this clone: What this receptor recognizes is not known. No qualities accompany the bases; no much larger clone lies one base away.

According to the germline V gene, CDR1 reads SGHRS and CDR2 reads YFSETQ. Including the terminal cysteine and phenylalanine, the CDR3 comprises 16 residues. Only CDR3 DNA remains: 48 bases, in frame from the first base. The library was obtained by the immunoSEQ multiplex PCR assay. For the multiplex PCR, a mixture combining 60 forward primers for TCR Vbeta segments and 13 reverse primers for TCR Jbeta segments was used. A multiplex PCR assay on genomic DNA amplified the CDR3 region of rearranged TCR beta genes. On the Illumina HiSeq System, the amplified TCR beta libraries were sequenced as 87-base-pair reads. The source study handled its data this way. In a later analysis, 80 million or so unique TCR beta chains were counted across the 650 to 700 repertoires, and roughly 11 million of these chains were shared by at least two donors. Raw reads were error-corrected and collapsed into unique sequences with a nearest-neighbor algorithm that merged closely related sequences to remove PCR and sequencing errors. To assign V, D and J gene segments, CDR3 sequences were aligned to IMGT reference sequences. Each retained sequence needed at least a six-nucleotide match to both a V gene segment and a J gene segment. A rearrangement counted as productive if the CDR3 had no stop codons and remained in frame with V and J, and every other rearrangement counted as non-productive. Following IMGT convention, CDR3 was defined as the stretch from the second conserved V-encoded cysteine up to the conserved J-encoded phenylalanine. Sequences without an unambiguous match to a single V gene segment were excluded from the earlier analysis of 500 to 700 of the donors. In an earlier analysis of 587 of the donors, a V segment was called functional when productive rearrangements were above 56.7%, and segregating when the standard deviation between donors exceeded 5%. To diagnose cytomegalovirus status from the catalog of TCR beta chain sequences, a statistical classification framework was built. V and J gene assignment, in a later analysis, came from comparing TCR nucleotide sequences with IMGT/GENE-DB human TR gene sequences. A later analysis assigned CDR3 sequences and most-parsimonious VDJ recombination scenarios with the TCRdist pipeline. In a later analysis, every TCR beta chain was defined by the combination of its CDR3 amino acid sequence and its V-gene family, and reads without a unique V-gene family were dropped. A later analysis removed 500 to 650 highly shared, low-generation-probability nucleotide sequences to deal with suspected cross-contamination and a sequencing artifact. In a later analysis, a clonal expansion index for each public chain was calculated from normalized within-repertoire ranks of inferred template counts. Generation probabilities in a later analysis came from a VDJ recombination model fitted to out-of-frame rearrangements, and those results were checked against IGoR. In a later analysis, hypergeometric tests were used to score TCR-TCR, TCR-HLA and TCR-CMV co-occurrence, with a repertoire-size bias correction applied to TCR pairs. To estimate false discovery rates, a later analysis permuted the HLA or CMV assignments 20 times. In a later analysis, co-occurring TCRs were grouped using DBSCAN, with TCRdist sequence similarity added in when clustering inside HLA-allele-positive subsets. Co-occurrence clustering excluded repertoires with fewer than 30,000 or more than 120,000 public chains, plus five with anomalous nucleotide sharing. TCRdb carries this immuneACCESS record with in-frame sequences only. Its versions omit some clonotypes, under half of them owing to an unresolved V gene in the studies checked, with the rest unexplained. V, J and clone size were drawn from that table, and D and trimming were deduced from the DNA. In this sample the table shows around 120,000 clones, 78% of which occur a single time. The ten most abundant clones make up roughly 5.9% of the sample.

The material sequenced was PBMCs. Here the chain combines TRBV5-1 and TRBJ2-5; 7 middle bases align to TRBD1. TRBJ2-7 matches the DNA end more closely, so the J call is doubtful. The origin of this receptor is a woman aged 40-49 years in good health and CMV-seronegative. CDR3 loop: CASSPPGTESSYEQYF. The DNA sequence is as follows: TGCGCCAGCAGCCCGCCCGGGACAGAAAGCTCCTACGAGCAGTACTTC.